A single T cell receptor (beta chain) is shown here with its context. This specimen comes from a study of blood T cell repertoires in COVID-19. Study in general: Specimens from acute and convalescent COVID-19 originated in the United States, Italy and Spain.

In the authors' workflow: Scientists estimated how many nucleated cells there were by amplifying reference gene primers. Profiled with immunoSEQ multiplex PCR; TCRdb holds only in-frame clones, not every one. V and J calls and clone size follow that table, whereas D and trimming were derived from the DNA. The sample consists of approximately 240,000 clones, about 85% of them appearing once. The study recruited people aged roughly 18 to 95 years across approximately 25 US areas. In assigning cohorts, the study relied on participant-reported clinical history. V trimming: 3 bases; J trimming: 9 bases; junction bases outside the gene matches: 3. This CDR3 has 13 residues. CDR1 and CDR2 (germline): MRHNA, SNTAGT.

The chain has TRBV6-4 and TRBJ2-1; 9 bases are shared with TRBD2. This clonotype was obtained from a young woman with acute COVID-19. The specimen sequenced was PBMCs or T cells enriched from blood (not recorded which). This chain's CDR3 is CASSEREGIEQFF. CDR3 nucleotides: TGTGCCAGCAGTGAGCGGGAGGGCATTGAGCAGTTCTTC.